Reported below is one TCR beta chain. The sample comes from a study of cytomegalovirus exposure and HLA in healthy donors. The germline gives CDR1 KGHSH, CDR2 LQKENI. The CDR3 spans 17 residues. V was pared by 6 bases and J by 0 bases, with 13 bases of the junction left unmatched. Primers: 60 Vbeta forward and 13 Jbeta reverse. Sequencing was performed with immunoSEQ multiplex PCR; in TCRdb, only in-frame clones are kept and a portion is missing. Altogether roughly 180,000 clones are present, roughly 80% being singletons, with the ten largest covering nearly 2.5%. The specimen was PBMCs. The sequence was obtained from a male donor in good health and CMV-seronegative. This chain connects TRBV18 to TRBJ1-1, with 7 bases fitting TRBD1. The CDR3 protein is CASSGVRQGLMNTEAFF. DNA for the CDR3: TGTGCCAGCTCCGGTGTCAGACAGGGTCTCATGAACACTGAAGCTTTCTTT. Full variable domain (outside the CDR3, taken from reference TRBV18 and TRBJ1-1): NAGVMQNPRHLVRRRGQEARLRCSPMKGHSHVYWYRQLPEEGLKFMVYLQKENIIDESGMPKERFSAEFPKEGPSILRIQQVVRGDSAAYFCASSGVRQGLMNTEAFFGQGTRLTVV.